The 20 T cell receptor beta chains below come from one sample, sequenced in a study of tumor-infiltrating lymphocytes in primary liver carcinoma. The researchers produced TCR beta cDNA from 500 to 550 ng total RNA with a constant-region primer. Each TCR beta library was derived from three nested multiplex PCR rounds that employed slightly modified ARM-PCR. Forward primers for TRBV1-TRBV30 and a C-beta reverse primer served the first two PCR rounds, at around 11 cycles each. TCRdb itself ran the multiplex PCR reads through MiXCR, one entry per CDR3 protein. This table has under 110,000 distinct CDR3 sequences, about 67% appearing once. Co-extraction of RNA and DNA was performed on roughly 20-31 mg of unsorted bulk tissue. Sequences were obtained from liver tumor tissue from sampling region 2. Regarding subset: tumor region T2, inferior pole. The receptors originated from a woman aged 60-75 years with primary liver carcinoma and hepatitis B virus infection.

This clonotype has a count of ten or more. The rearrangement uses TRBV29-1 and TRBJ2-3; TRBD2 matches at 9 bases. The germline V gene encodes CDR1 SQVTM and CDR2 ANQGSEA. Trimming removed 7 bases from V and 4 bases from J; junction bases left unmatched: 12. This CDR3 region has 15 residues. CDR3 amino acids: CSATDSGRGADTQYF. The DNA of the CDR3 is TGCAGCGCAACCGATAGCGGGAGAGGGGCAGATACGCAGTATTTT.

On this clonotype itself: The junction does not match germline at one end; this may be a read error. The CDR3 bases are TGTGCCAACAGCTCACGGGTTCCTCTCAACAATAAGCAGTTCTTC. It codes for CANSSRVPLNNKQFF. V usage is TRBV11-3 and J usage is TRBJ2-1; D gene ambiguous. The CDR3 runs to 15 residues. Germline lookup yields CDR1 SGHNT and CDR2 YENEEA.

This clonotype appeared many times. The chain recombines TRBV5-1 with TRBJ2-1; 10 nucleotides align to TRBD2. The CDR3 spans 15 residues. J was trimmed by 7 bases and V by 2 bases; bases with no gene match: 6. CDR1 and CDR2 from the germline V gene are SGHRS and YFSETQ. Here the CDR3 DNA reads TGCGCCAGCAGCTTAGCGGGAGGGACCGGGAATGAGCAGTTCTTC. Encoded protein: CASSLAGGTGNEQFF.

Details on this clonotype: Just one base apart from a much larger clone, this may be a read error. For the CDR3, the DNA is TGCGCCGGCAGCCTTGGGACTAGCGGATACACAGATACGCAGTATTTT. It specifies CAGSLGTSGYTDTQYF. The chain couples TRBV4-1 to TRBJ2-3; 11 bases map to TRBD2. Germline CDR1 reads MGHRA; CDR2 reads YSYEKL. The CDR3 loop spans 16 amino acids.

This clonotype occurred many times. The chain links TRBV4-2 to TRBJ1-3; D ambiguous. The CDR3 covers 14 residues. V was clipped by 0 bases and J by 9 bases, with 12 bases between them. CDR1 LGHNA and CDR2 YNFKEQ come from the germline V gene. The CDR3 region is CASSQDFSVVTIYF. CDR3 sequence (DNA): TGTGCCAGCAGCCAAGACTTTTCGGTGGTCACCATATATTTT.

A single count supports this clonotype. Relative to the germline gene, one junction end is altered; a read error may explain this. The rearrangement joins TRBV11-3 to TRBJ1-2; D is uncertain. This CDR3 has 15 residues. Looked up from germline, CDR1 is SGHNT and CDR2 is YENEEA. CDR3 sequence reads: CANSPRPVRHYGYTF. Written as DNA, the CDR3 is TGTGCCAACAGCCCACGACCGGTCAGGCACTATGGCTACACCTTC.

Details on this clonotype: One end of the junction is discordant with germline, which a read error may explain. The chain carries TRBV11-2 and TRBJ2-5; possibly TRBD1 or TRBD2 for D (6 bases each). The CDR3 is made up of 15 amino acids. Per germline, CDR1 SGHAT and CDR2 FQNNGV. CDR3 in amino acids: CASSASVTRGGNQHF. CDR3 sequence (DNA): TGTGCCAGCAGCGCATCCGTGACTAGAGGGGGAAACCAGCACTTC. The entire variable domain, with the rest obtained from reference TRBV11-2 and TRBJ2-5, is as follows: EAGVAQSPRYKIIEKRQSVAFWCNPISGHATLYWYQQILGQGPKLLIQFQNNGVVDDSQLPKDRFSAERLKGVDSTLKIQPAKLEDSAVYLCASSASVTRGGNQHFGPGTRLLVL.

Concerning this clonotype itself: A clone one base away is much larger, so this may be a read error. V and J are TRBV5-1 and TRBJ2-1; 14 bases agree with TRBD2. The length of the CDR3 is 16 residues. Germline assignment: CDR1 SGHRS and CDR2 YFSETQ. The V and J ends lost 4 bases and 9 bases, in that order; junction bases with no gene match: 9. CDR3 residues: CASSDWTSGRSSEQFF. The CDR3 DNA sequence: TGCGCCAGCAGCGACTGGACTAGCGGGAGGAGTAGTGAGCAGTTCTTC.

Remarks on this clonotype: Here the CDR3 omits its conserved ending phenylalanine or tryptophan, so a read error is the likely source. CDR3 sequence (DNA): TGTGCCAGCAGCTTATCCCGAGCTGAAGCTTTCTAT. It specifies CASSLSRAEAFY. This sequence joins TRBV5-6 and TRBJ1-1, with D uncertain. CDR3 length: 12 residues. V was pared by 2 bases and J by 6 bases, with 8 bases between. The V gene's germline CDR1 is SGHDT and CDR2 YYEEEE.

The V gene is TRBV28, the J gene TRBJ2-7, with a possible D match to TRBD2 (6 bases). CDR1 and CDR2 from the germline V gene are MDHEN and SYDVKM. V lost 10 bases, J lost 4 bases, and 20 bases lay in between. This CDR3 contains 14 residues. CDR3 DNA: TGTGCCAACACGGTGCATGGGGCGGGGTACGAGCAGTACTTC. It is translated as CANTVHGAGYEQYF. The full variable domain, in which reference TRBV28 and TRBJ2-7 provide the parts outside the CDR3, is DVKVTQSSRYLVKRTGEKVFLECVQDMDHENMFWYRQDPGLGLRLIYFSYDVKMKEKGDIPEGYSVSREKKERFSLILESASTNQTSMYLCANTVHGAGYEQYFGPGTRLTVT.

Regarding this clonotype: A junction end diverges from the germline sequence, so it may reflect a read error. The chain carries TRBV6-6 and TRBJ2-7; TRBD2 agrees at 9 bases. CDR3 size: 15 residues. Germline V lookup: CDR1 MNHNY, CDR2 SVGAGI (reference sequence). CDR3 DNA sequence: TGTGCAAGCACCTCCGGGCTAGCGGGACACTACGAGCAGTACTTC. Its translation is CASTSGLAGHYEQYF.

To note about this clonotype: This sequence may be a read error, since a much larger clone differs from it by one base. J is TRBJ1-4 and V is TRBV6-1; possible D gene TRBD1, 6 bases. Looked up from germline, CDR1 is MNHNS and CDR2 is SASEGT. There are 13 residues in the CDR3. In DNA, the CDR3 is TGTGTCAGCAGTGATGCAGGGGTGAGAAAACTGTTTTTT. Its translation: CVSSDAGVRKLFF.

This clonotype was observed at least ten times. V is TRBV28 and J is TRBJ2-3, with a tentative D call TRBD2 (6 bases). Germline CDR1 reads MDHEN; CDR2 reads SYDVKM. The CDR3 consists of 16 residues. Trimming cost V 3 bases and J 2 bases, with 15 bases left between them. The CDR3 DNA reads TGTGCCAGCAGTTTTAGAGGAAGCGGGTTCACAGATACGCAGTATTTT. It is translated as CASSFRGSGFTDTQYF.

As to this clonotype: The junction differs from germline at one of its ends, possibly a read error. This chain links TRBV6-5 with TRBJ2-5, with D perhaps TRBD2 (5 bases). The germline V gene encodes CDR1 MNHEY and CDR2 SVGAGI. CDR3 size: 15 residues. DNA for the CDR3: TGTGCCAGCAGTTACTATCATGACCTCGGGGAGACTCAGTACTTC. Protein sequence: CASSYYHDLGETQYF.

A note on this clonotype: A much larger clone differs from this one at a single base, so this may be a read error. The gene calls are TRBV5-1 and TRBJ2-1; 14 bases match TRBD2. This CDR3 has 16 residues. Per germline, CDR1 SGHRS and CDR2 YFSETQ. CDR3 nucleotide sequence: TGCGCCAGCAGCGACTGGACTAGCGGGAGGAGTAATGAGCAGTCCTTC. Residues: CASSDWTSGRSNEQSF.

This clonotype has a handful of counts. This chain uses TRBV9 with TRBJ1-1; TRBD1 aligns across 11 bases. Germline V CDR1 and CDR2: SGDLS, YYNGEE. The CDR3 runs to 17 residues. The V and J ends lost 4 bases and 3 bases, in that order; junction bases with no gene match: 11. This CDR3 is CASSPGQGAMMDTEAFF. In DNA, the CDR3 is TGTGCCAGCAGCCCCGGACAGGGGGCGATGATGGACACTGAAGCTTTCTTT. Looking up the rest from reference TRBV9 and TRBJ1-1 gives the full variable domain: DSGVTQTPKHLITATGQRVTLRCSPRSGDLSVYWYQQSLDQGLQFLIQYYNGEERAKGNILERFSAQQFPDLHSELNLSSLELGDSALYFCASSPGQGAMMDTEAFFGQGTRLTVV.

A remark on this clonotype: One end of the junction varies from germline; a read error may be responsible. V gene TRBV4-1 combines with J gene TRBJ2-6; maybe TRBD2 (6 bases). CDR1 and CDR2 from the germline V gene are MGHRA and YSYEKL. The CDR3 has 19 amino acids. CDR3 coding DNA: TGCGCCAGCAGTCAAGTAACCGGGACGGACTACTCTGGGGCCAACCTCCTGACTTTC. This codes for CASSQVTGTDYSGANLLTF.

This clonotype was seen more than once but under ten times. This chain connects TRBV11-3 to TRBJ2-6, with unresolved D. CDR1 is SGHNT and CDR2 is YENEEA in the germline V gene. There are 20 residues in the CDR3. The V end was cut by 6 bases, the J end by 1 base, with 25 bases between. The CDR3 is CASSRQGYVEIGSGANVLTF. DNA of the CDR3: TGTGCCAGCAGTCGCCAAGGATACGTAGAGATAGGGTCTGGGGCCAACGTCCTGACTTTC.

V usage is TRBV11-2 and J usage is TRBJ2-1; TRBD2 matches at 8 bases. The CDR3 has 17 residues. Trimming at V came to 6 bases and at J to 15 bases, leaving 25 bases not matched to a gene. Per the germline V gene, CDR1 is SGHAT and CDR2 is FQNNGV. The CDR3, as DNA: TGTGCCAGCAGTAGGAGACTATCGGGAGGGCCGGGGGATGGGCGGTTCTTC. This gives the protein CASSRRLSGGPGDGRFF.

Regarding this clonotype: One end of the junction varies from germline; a read error may be responsible. The genes are TRBV4-1 and TRBJ2-2; D may be TRBD2 (5 bases). Germline loops: CDR1 MGHRA, CDR2 YSYEKL. This CDR3 is built from 17 residues. The CDR3 DNA sequence: TGCGCCAGCAGCCCGCTCCCCCTGACTGGGAAAACCGGGGAGCTGCTCTTT. It specifies CASSPLPLTGKTGELLF.